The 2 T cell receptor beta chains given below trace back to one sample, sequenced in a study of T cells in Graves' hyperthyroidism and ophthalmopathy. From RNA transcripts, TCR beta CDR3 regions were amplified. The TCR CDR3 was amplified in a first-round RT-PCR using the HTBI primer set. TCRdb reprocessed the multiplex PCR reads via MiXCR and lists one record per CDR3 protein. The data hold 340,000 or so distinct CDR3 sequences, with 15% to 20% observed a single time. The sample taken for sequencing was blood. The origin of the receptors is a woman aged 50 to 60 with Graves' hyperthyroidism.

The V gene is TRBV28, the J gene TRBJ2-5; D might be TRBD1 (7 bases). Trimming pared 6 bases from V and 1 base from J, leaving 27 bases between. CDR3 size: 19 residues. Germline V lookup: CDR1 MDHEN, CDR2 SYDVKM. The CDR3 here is CASRGSWAPQGGFQETQYF. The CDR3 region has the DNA TGTGCCAGCAGAGGGTCCTGGGCCCCTCAGGGGGGTTTCCAAGAGACCCAGTACTTC.

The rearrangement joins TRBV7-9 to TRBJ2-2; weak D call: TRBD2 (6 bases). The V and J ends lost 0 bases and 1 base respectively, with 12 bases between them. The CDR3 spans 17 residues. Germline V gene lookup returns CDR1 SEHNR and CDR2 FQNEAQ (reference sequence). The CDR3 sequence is CASSLAQIAENTGELFF. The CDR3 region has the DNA TGTGCCAGCAGCTTAGCGCAGATAGCGGAGAACACCGGGGAGCTGTTTTTT.